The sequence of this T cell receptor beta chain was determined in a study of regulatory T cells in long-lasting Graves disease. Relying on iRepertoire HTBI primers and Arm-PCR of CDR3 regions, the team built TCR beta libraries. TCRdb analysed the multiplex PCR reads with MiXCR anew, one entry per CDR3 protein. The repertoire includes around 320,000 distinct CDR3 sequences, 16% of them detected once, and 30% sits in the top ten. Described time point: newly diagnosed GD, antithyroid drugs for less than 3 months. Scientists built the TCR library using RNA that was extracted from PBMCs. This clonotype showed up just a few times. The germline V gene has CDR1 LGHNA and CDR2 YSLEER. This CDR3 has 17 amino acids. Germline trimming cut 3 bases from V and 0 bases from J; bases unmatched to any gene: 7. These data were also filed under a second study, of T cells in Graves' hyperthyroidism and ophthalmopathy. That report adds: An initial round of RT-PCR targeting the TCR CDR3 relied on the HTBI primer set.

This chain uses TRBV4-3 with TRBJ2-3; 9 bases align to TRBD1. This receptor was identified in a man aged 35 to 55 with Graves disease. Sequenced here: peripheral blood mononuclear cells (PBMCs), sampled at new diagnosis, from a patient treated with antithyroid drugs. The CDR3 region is CASSQGHRGLSTDTQYF. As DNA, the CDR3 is TGCGCCAGCAGCCAGGGACACAGGGGGCTCAGCACAGATACGCAGTATTTT.